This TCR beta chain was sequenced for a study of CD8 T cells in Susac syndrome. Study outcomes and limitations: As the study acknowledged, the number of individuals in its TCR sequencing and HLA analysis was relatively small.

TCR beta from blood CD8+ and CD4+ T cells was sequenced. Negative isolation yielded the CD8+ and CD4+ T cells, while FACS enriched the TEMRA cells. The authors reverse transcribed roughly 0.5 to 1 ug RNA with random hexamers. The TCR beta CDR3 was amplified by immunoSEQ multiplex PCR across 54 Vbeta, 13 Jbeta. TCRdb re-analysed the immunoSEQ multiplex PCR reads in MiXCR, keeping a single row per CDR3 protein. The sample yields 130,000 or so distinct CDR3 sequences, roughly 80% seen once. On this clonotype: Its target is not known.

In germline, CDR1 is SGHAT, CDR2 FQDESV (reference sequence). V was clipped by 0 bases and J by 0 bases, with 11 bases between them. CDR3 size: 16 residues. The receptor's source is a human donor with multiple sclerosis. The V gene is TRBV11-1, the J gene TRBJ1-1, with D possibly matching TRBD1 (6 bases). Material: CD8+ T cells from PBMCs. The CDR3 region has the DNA TGTGCCAGCAGCTTAGCTGGGGGCGCGATGAACACTGAAGCTTTCTTT. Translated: CASSLAGGAMNTEAFF.